This T cell receptor (beta chain) was recovered during a study of T cells after yellow fever vaccination. Germline lookup yields CDR1 SQVTM and CDR2 ANQGSEA. V lost 4 bases and J lost 8, with 18 bases in between. This CDR3 has 14 residues. Making TCR cDNA involved 5'RACE template switching, which added UMIs and a universal primer site. Using its own MiXCR run on the 5' RACE reads, TCRdb lists one record per CDR3 protein. The data hold 550,000 or so distinct CDR3 sequences, with 15% to 20% observed a single time. This clonotype was found a few times. Its antigen is undetermined. Study outcomes and limitations: FACS-sorted repertoires could harbor abundant contaminating bulk-population clonotypes.

The receptor was isolated from a man younger than 45 who received the YFV17D yellow fever vaccine. The sequencing here drew on PBMCs, taken 15 days after the yellow fever booster vaccination. The genes are TRBV29-1 and TRBJ2-1, with D possibly matching TRBD2 (6 bases). The CDR3 DNA sequence: TGCAGCGTTGTACCGGGACTCCATAAGGATGAGCAGTTCTTC. Its translation: CSVVPGLHKDEQFF.